These 7 T cell receptor beta chains originate from one sample sequenced in a study of blood T cell repertoires in COVID-19. Produced via immunoSEQ multiplex PCR; TCRdb's table is partial and in-frame only. This sample has about 300,000 clones; 85% occur once, and the top ten carry under 2%. Input material: PBMCs or T cells enriched from blood (not recorded which). The source of these receptors is a woman aged 25 to 45 who had been exposed to COVID-19.

The chain combines TRBV5-1 with TRBJ2-3, with TRBD2 as a possible D gene (6 bases). V was shortened by 4 bases and J by 0 bases, with 12 bases between the two germline ends. The CDR3 covers 15 residues. CDR1 is SGHRS and CDR2 is YFSETQ in the germline V gene. DNA for the CDR3: TGCGCCAGCAGCCTAGACGGGACTAGCACAGATACGCAGTATTTT. This sequence encodes CASSLDGTSTDTQYF.

The rearrangement joins TRBV3-1 (or the pseudogene TRBV3-2) to TRBJ2-3, with 8 positions matching TRBD2. Germline V gives CDR1 LGHDT, CDR2 YNNKEL (reference sequence). The CDR3 covers 17 residues. Trimming cost V 0 bases and J 2 bases; bases outside gene matches: 7. CDR3 sequence: CASSQEYREGDTDTQYF. CDR3 DNA sequence: TGTGCCAGCAGCCAAGAGTACCGGGAGGGGGACACAGATACGCAGTATTTT.

This chain links TRBV21-1 with TRBJ1-1; the table's D call TRBD1 went unverified against the DNA. TRBV21-1 is a pseudogene. The CDR3 is 15 residues long. In nucleotides, the CDR3 is TGTGCCAGCTTAAGGGGTGATGGTCCTAGCACTGAAGCTTTCTTT. Translation: CASLRGDGPSTEAFF.

The J gene is TRBJ1-4, the V gene TRBV6-5, with unresolved D. The CDR3 is 16 residues long. The V end lost 0 bases, the J end lost 4 bases, and 12 bases lay between the germline ends. Per the germline V gene, CDR1 is MNHEY and CDR2 is SVGAGI. CDR3 residues: CASSYSTRSVNEKLFF. The CDR3 region has the DNA TGTGCCAGCAGTTACTCGACACGATCGGTTAATGAAAAACTGTTTTTT.

A single count supports this clone. V usage is TRBV7-6 and J usage is TRBJ2-1; the D is unclear. V lost 5 bases, J lost 0 bases, and 5 bases lay in between. The CDR3 spans 13 residues. Germline V gene lookup returns CDR1 SGHVS and CDR2 FNYEAQ. CDR3 region: CASSGSSYNEQFF. CDR3 nucleotides: TGTGCCAGCAGCGGCAGCTCCTACAATGAGCAGTTCTTC.

This sequence joins TRBV4-1 and TRBJ1-2; 10 nucleotides match TRBD1. The CDR3 covers 16 residues. Germline V gives CDR1 MGHRA, CDR2 YSYEKL. V trimming: 0 bases; J trimming: 6 bases; junction bases outside the gene matches: 7. CDR3 amino acids: CASSQDDAGTGDGYTF. CDR3 DNA: TGCGCCAGCAGCCAAGATGACGCCGGGACAGGGGATGGCTACACCTTC.

V is TRBV6-5 and J is TRBJ1-5; 7 bases line up with TRBD1. The germline V gene encodes CDR1 MNHEY and CDR2 SVGAGI. The CDR3 spans 12 residues. J lost 1 base, V lost 11 bases, and 2 bases had no gene match. CDR3 nucleotide sequence: TGTGCCGGACAGGCGAGCAATCAGCCCCAGCATTTT. It is translated as CAGQASNQPQHF.